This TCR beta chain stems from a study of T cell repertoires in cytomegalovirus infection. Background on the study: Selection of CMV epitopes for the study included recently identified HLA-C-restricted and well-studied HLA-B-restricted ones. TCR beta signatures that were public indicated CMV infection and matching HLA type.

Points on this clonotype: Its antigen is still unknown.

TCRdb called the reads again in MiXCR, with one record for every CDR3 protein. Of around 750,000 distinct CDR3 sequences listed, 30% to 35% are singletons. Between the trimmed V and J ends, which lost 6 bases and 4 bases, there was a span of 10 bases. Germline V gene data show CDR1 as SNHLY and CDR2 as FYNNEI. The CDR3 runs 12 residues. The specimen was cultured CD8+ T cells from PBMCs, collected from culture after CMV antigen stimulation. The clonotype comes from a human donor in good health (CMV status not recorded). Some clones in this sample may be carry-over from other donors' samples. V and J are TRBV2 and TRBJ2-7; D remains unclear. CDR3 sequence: CASSPTEYEQYV. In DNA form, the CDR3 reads TGTGCCAGCAGCCCGACGGAGTACGAGCAGTACGTC.